This T cell receptor (beta chain) came from a study of identical twins. Germline V gives CDR1 LGHDT, CDR2 YNNKEL (reference sequence). V shed 5 bases and J shed 3 bases, with 11 bases lying between them. This CDR3 region has 14 residues. Template switching (which added a universal primer site) was used, and cDNA carried unique molecular identifiers. TCRdb redid the calling of the 5' RACE reads with MiXCR, one entry per CDR3 protein. Of hundreds of thousands of distinct CDR3 sequences in the sample, 20% to 25% were seen once. No donor was unhealthy or non-Caucasian. The sample was also linked to a second study, of T cells expressing NK-cell markers. That report adds: Several experiments employed an anti-gamma-delta TCR antibody to confine sorting to alpha-beta TCR T cells.

Sequencing was performed on PBMCs. This TCR was sampled from a woman aged 18-29 years in good health. The chain carries TRBV3-1 and TRBJ2-1; D may be TRBD1 or TRBD2 (5 bases each). CDR3: CASSAGTVYNEQFF. CDR3 nucleotide sequence: TGTGCCAGCAGCGCCGGGACGGTCTACAATGAGCAGTTCTTC.